The 18 T cell receptor beta chains below all came from one sample that was sequenced in a study of T cells after yellow fever vaccination. Each CDR3 protein gets one entry after TCRdb re-called the 5' RACE reads with MiXCR. The table shows 300,000 to 400,000 distinct CDR3 sequences, with roughly 8.3% occurring only once. This sample comprised PBMCs, obtained roughly 46 days after the first yellow fever vaccination. The receptors here all came from a man aged 18 to 35 who received the YFV17D yellow fever vaccine.

This clonotype came up a few times. The CDR3 loop is CASSPPSGGGEQYF. CDR3 coding DNA: TGTGCCAGCTCACCACCGTCGGGGGGCGGCGAGCAGTACTTC. The rearrangement joins TRBV18 to TRBJ2-7; maybe TRBD2 (7 bases). The CDR3 runs to 14 residues. CDR1 KGHSH and CDR2 LQKENI come from the germline V gene. V lost 0 bases to trimming and J lost 6 bases, with 12 bases between them.

This clonotype showed up just a few times. V and J are TRBV7-6 and TRBJ1-1, with TRBD1 matching over 8 bases. CDR1 and CDR2 (germline): SGHVS, FNYEAQ. With V trimmed by 2 bases and J by 3 bases, 11 bases remained unmatched. The CDR3 is made up of 17 amino acids. The CDR3 protein is CASSLTSGTGRHTEAFF. CDR3 in DNA: TGTGCCAGCAGCTTAACTTCGGGGACAGGCCGACACACTGAAGCTTTCTTT.

This clonotype showed up just a few times. The chain links TRBV7-9 to TRBJ2-6; a possible D gene is TRBD2 (5 bases). The germline V gene encodes CDR1 SEHNR and CDR2 FQNEAQ (reference sequence). With 6 bases removed from V and 12 bases from J, the gap between germline ends came to 18 bases. This CDR3 is built from 14 residues. The CDR3 loop is CASRQLGADPVLTF. The CDR3 coding sequence is TGTGCCAGCAGACAACTGGGAGCGGACCCCGTCCTGACTTTC.

This clonotype was counted a few times. V is TRBV19 and J is TRBJ2-1, with D unclear. Germline CDR1 and CDR2: LNHDA and SQIVND (reference sequence). V was pared by 5 bases and J by 0 bases, with 8 bases between. The CDR3 is 14 residues long. CDR3 sequence: CASSVLTSYNEQFF. CDR3 nucleotides: TGTGCCAGTAGTGTCCTCACCTCCTACAATGAGCAGTTCTTC.

The CDR3 coding sequence is TGTGCCAGCAGTGATACTGGGACGGCCTATGGCTACACCTTC. This gives the protein CASSDTGTAYGYTF. This chain uses TRBV25-1 with TRBJ1-2; weak D call: TRBD1 (5 bases). Per the germline V gene, CDR1 is MGHDK and CDR2 is SYGVNS. This CDR3 has 14 residues. With 3 bases removed from V and 4 bases from J, the gap between germline ends came to 12 bases.

In its sample, this clonotype was seen a few times. This chain uses TRBV4-1 with TRBJ1-2; D is perhaps TRBD1 (6 bases). Germline lookup yields CDR1 MGHRA and CDR2 YSYEKL. V was trimmed by 1 base and J by 14 bases, leaving 17 bases between them. CDR3 length equals 13 residues. DNA for the CDR3: TGCGCCAGCAGCCAAGGTTCTCGACAGGCAGGTACCTTC. This codes for CASSQGSRQAGTF.

This clonotype was seen more than once but under ten times. The V and J genes are TRBV7-2 and TRBJ2-5; D may be TRBD1 (6 bases). Germline values: CDR1 SGHTA, CDR2 FQGNSA. V lost 3 bases, J lost 5 bases, and 16 bases lay in between. The CDR3 loop spans 15 amino acids. The CDR3 nucleotides read TGTGCCAGCAGCTTTACAGGGTCAGGTAGGGAGACCCAGTACTTC. Translating gives CASSFTGSGRETQYF.

In its sample, this clonotype was seen a few times. The chain links TRBV7-6 to TRBJ1-3; 10 nucleotides line up with TRBD1. J was trimmed by 4 bases and V by 4 bases; bases with no gene match: 10. There are 17 residues in the CDR3. Germline CDR1 and CDR2: SGHVS and FNYEAQ. Here the CDR3 DNA reads TGTGCCAGCAGCTCCCAACCGGGACAGGGGCAAGGAAACACCATATATTTT. Protein: CASSSQPGQGQGNTIYF.

This clonotype was seen a handful of times. This chain uses TRBV10-3 with TRBJ2-5; no clear D gene. V lost 9 bases and J lost 5, with 10 bases in between. Germline V lookup: CDR1 ENHRY, CDR2 SYGVKD. This CDR3 has 11 amino acids. This CDR3 is CAIRASETQYF. The CDR3 coding sequence is TGTGCCATAAGGGCGTCCGAGACCCAGTACTTC.

This clonotype was seen more than once but under ten times. This sequence joins TRBV14 and TRBJ1-1; D is uncertain. V was trimmed by 1 base and J by 4 bases, leaving 10 bases between them. From germline, CDR1 is SGHDN and CDR2 FVKESK. This CDR3 spans 14 amino acids. The CDR3 DNA is TGTGCCAGCAGCCAAGTAGGGATCGGCACTGAAGCTTTCTTT. Protein: CASSQVGIGTEAFF. The entire variable domain, with the rest obtained from reference TRBV14 and TRBJ1-1, is as follows: EAGVTQFPSHSVIEKGQTVTLRCDPISGHDNLYWYRRVMGKEIKFLLHFVKESKQDESGMPNNRFLAERTGGTYSTLKVQPAELEDSGVYFCASSQVGIGTEAFFGQGTRLTVV.

With respect to this clonotype: The junction does not match germline at one end; this may be a read error. The chain carries TRBV7-9 and TRBJ2-1; D uncertain. The germline gives CDR1 SEHNR, CDR2 FQNEAQ (reference sequence). The CDR3 has 9 amino acids. Written as DNA, the CDR3 is TGTGCCAGCAGCCCCCGGTTGGTCTTC. This codes for CASSPRLVF.

This clonotype has ten or more counts. J is TRBJ2-5 and V is TRBV20-1; perhaps TRBD1 as D (7 bases). This CDR3 spans 14 amino acids. The V end lost 3 bases, the J end lost 5 bases, and 16 bases lay between the germline ends. Looked up from germline, CDR1 is DFQATT and CDR2 is SNEGSKA (reference sequence). The CDR3 nucleotides read TGCAGTGCTAGGTCAGGAGGGGGCTGGGAGACCCAGTACTTC. Its protein is CSARSGGGWETQYF.

The table lists this clonotype with a few counts. The chain links TRBV4-3 to TRBJ2-3; D is perhaps TRBD2 (5 bases). The germline V gene encodes CDR1 LGHNA and CDR2 YSLEER. This CDR3 is 17 amino acids long. Trimming took off 0 bases at V and 3 bases at J, with 16 bases between the two ends. CDR3 coding DNA: TGCGCCAGCAGCCAAGAATCGCGCCTAGCCGTGACAGATACGCAGTATTTT. Its protein product is CASSQESRLAVTDTQYF.

CDR3 loop: CASRPAFAANEKLFF. CDR3 bases: TGTGCCAGCAGGCCAGCCTTTGCGGCTAATGAAAAACTGTTTTTT. The rearrangement uses TRBV12-3 or TRBV12-4 and TRBJ1-4; no reliable D call. This CDR3 is built from 15 residues. V dropped 6 bases and J dropped 3 bases, with 14 bases sitting between them.

The V and J genes are TRBV7-2 and TRBJ1-1; no firm D call. This CDR3 is built from 12 residues. Per the germline V gene, CDR1 is SGHTA and CDR2 is FQGNSA. V lost 10 bases and J 0 bases, leaving 9 bases between the germline ends. The CDR3 DNA follows: TGTGCCACCGGACCTATGAACACTGAAGCTTTCTTT. As protein: CATGPMNTEAFF. The full variable domain, with the rest looked up from reference TRBV7-2 and TRBJ1-1, is GAGVSQSPSNKVTEKGKDVELRCDPISGHTALYWYRQSLGQGLEFLIYFQGNSAPDKSGLPSDRFSAERTGGSVSTLTIQRTQQEDSAVYLCATGPMNTEAFFGQGTRLTVV.

This sequence joins TRBV18 and TRBJ2-1, with no clear D. V was pared by 3 bases and J by 7 bases, with 10 bases between. Germline V gene data show CDR1 as KGHSH and CDR2 as LQKENI. This CDR3 is 13 amino acids long. CDR3 nucleotide sequence: TGTGCCAGCTCACCCGCCGCCTGGAATGAGCAGTTCTTC. Translated, it gives CASSPAAWNEQFF.

The gene calls are TRBV6-2 or TRBV6-3 and TRBJ1-1; the D gene is possibly TRBD1 (6 bases). V was shortened by 10 bases and J by 3 bases, with 18 bases between the two germline ends. The CDR3 is 14 residues long. The germline V gene encodes CDR1 MNHEY and CDR2 SVGEGT. The CDR3 nucleotides read TGTGCCACCCGGAGGGGGGATAGGGACACTGAAGCTTTCTTT. Protein sequence: CATRRGDRDTEAFF.

This clonotype was picked up a small number of times. This rearrangement joins TRBV6-5 to TRBJ2-5; 11 bases map to TRBD2. The CDR3 is made up of 19 amino acids. V shed 2 bases, J shed 4 bases, and the junction held 15 bases outside the gene matches. Germline V gene sequence: CDR1 MNHEY, CDR2 SVGAGI. The CDR3 DNA follows: TGTGCCAGCAGTTACACCGGGACTAGCGGAGGAGCCCCAGGAGAGACCCAGTACTTC. It is translated as CASSYTGTSGGAPGETQYF.